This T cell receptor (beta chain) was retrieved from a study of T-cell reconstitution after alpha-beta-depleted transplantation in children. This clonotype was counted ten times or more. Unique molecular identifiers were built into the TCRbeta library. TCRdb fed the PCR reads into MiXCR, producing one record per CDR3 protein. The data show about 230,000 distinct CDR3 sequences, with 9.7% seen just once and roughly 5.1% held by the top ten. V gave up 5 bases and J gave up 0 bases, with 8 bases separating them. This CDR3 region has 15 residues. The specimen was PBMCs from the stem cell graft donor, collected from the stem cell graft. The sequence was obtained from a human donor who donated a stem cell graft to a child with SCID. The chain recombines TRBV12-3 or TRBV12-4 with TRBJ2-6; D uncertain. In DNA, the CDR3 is TGTGCCAGCAGTGATTCCTACTCTGGGGCCAACGTCCTGACTTTC. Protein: CASSDSYSGANVLTF.